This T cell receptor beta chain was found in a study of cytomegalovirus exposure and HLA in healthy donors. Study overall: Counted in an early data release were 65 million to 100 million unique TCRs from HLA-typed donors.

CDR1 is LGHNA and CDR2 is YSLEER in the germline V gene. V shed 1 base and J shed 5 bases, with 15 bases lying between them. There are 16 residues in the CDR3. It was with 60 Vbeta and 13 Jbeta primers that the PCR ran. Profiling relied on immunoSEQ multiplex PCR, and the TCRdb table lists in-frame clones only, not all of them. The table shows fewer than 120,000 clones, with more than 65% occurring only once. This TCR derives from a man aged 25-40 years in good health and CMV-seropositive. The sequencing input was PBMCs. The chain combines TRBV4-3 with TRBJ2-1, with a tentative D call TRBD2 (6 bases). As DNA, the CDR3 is TGCGCCAGCAGCCAAGGGTATCGGGGGATTGACAATGAGCAGTTCTTC. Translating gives CASSQGYRGIDNEQFF.